This T cell receptor beta chain was captured by sequencing in a study of T-cell reconstitution after alpha-beta-depleted transplantation in children. The CDR3 is made up of 16 amino acids. Trimming took off 2 bases at V and 1 base at J, with 14 bases between the two ends. Germline V gives CDR1 MNHEY, CDR2 SVGAGI. This sample's TCRbeta library carried unique molecular identifier barcodes. TCRdb recomputed calls from the PCR reads with MiXCR, one row per CDR3 protein. Among 500,000 to 600,000 distinct CDR3 sequences listed, roughly 18% were seen once. Sequencing was performed on PBMCs from the stem cell graft donor, taken from the stem cell graft. This TCR came from a human donor who donated a stem cell graft to a child with acute lymphoblastic leukemia. The chain links TRBV6-5 to TRBJ1-1, with TRBD1 as a possible D gene (5 bases). CDR3 sequence reads: CASSYGGSQGNTEAFF. CDR3 bases: TGTGCCAGCAGTTACGGGGGGAGTCAGGGGAACACTGAAGCTTTCTTT.